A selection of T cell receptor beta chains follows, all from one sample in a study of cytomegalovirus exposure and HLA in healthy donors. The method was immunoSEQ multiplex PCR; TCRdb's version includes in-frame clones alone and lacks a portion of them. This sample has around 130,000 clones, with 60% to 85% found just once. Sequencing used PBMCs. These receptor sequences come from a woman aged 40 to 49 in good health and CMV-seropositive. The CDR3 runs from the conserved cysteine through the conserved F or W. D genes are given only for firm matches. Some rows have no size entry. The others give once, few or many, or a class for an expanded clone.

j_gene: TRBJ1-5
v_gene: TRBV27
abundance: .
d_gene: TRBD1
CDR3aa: CASSSGQGGNQPQHF
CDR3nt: TGTGCCAGCAGTTCCGGACAGGGTGGCAATCAGCCCCAGCATTTT

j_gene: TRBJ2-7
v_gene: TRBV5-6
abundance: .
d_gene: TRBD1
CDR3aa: CASSLGTGGTYRHF
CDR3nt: TGTGCCAGCAGCTTAGGGACAGGGGGAACTTACAGGCACTTC

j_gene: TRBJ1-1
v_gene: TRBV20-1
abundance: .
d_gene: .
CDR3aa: CSARRNTEAFF
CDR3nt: TGCAGTGCTAGACGGAACACTGAAGCTTTCTTT

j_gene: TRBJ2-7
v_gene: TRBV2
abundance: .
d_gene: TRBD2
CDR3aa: CASSEREGFYEQYF
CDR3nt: TGTGCCAGCAGTGAAAGGGAGGGATTCTACGAGCAGTACTTC

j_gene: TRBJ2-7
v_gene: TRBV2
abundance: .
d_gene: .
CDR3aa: CASSEGYSNYEQYF
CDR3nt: TGTGCCAGCAGTGAAGGCTACTCTAACTACGAGCAGTACTTC

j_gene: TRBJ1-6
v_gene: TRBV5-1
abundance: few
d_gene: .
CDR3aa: CASSLQGYNSPLHF
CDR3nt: TGCGCCAGCAGCCTTCAGGGCTATAATTCACCCCTCCACTTT

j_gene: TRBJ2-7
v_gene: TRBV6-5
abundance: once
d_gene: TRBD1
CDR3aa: CASSYSQGQGKGEQYF
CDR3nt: TGTGCCAGCAGTTACTCCCAGGGACAGGGGAAAGGCGAGCAGTACTTC

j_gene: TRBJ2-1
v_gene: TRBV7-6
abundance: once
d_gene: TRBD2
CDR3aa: CASGRLAGVAYNEQFF
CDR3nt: TGTGCCAGCGGGCGACTAGCGGGAGTGGCCTACAATGAGCAGTTCTTC

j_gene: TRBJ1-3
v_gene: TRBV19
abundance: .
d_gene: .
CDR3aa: CASSHRVFSGNTIYF
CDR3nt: TGTGCCAGTAGTCACAGGGTATTCTCTGGAAACACCATATATTTT

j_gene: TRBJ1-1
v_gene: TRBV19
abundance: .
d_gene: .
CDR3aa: CASNRGANTEAFF
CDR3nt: TGTGCCAGTAACCGAGGAGCAAACACTGAAGCTTTCTTT

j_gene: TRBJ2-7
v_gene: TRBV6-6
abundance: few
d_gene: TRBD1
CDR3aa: CASSRKGQGYEQYF
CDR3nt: TGTGCCAGCAGTCGGAAGGGACAGGGGTACGAGCAGTACTTC

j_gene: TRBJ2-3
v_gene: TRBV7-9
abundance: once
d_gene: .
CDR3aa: CASSPSTGKDMQYF
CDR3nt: TGTGCCAGCAGCCCCTCCACAGGGAAAGATATGCAGTATTTT

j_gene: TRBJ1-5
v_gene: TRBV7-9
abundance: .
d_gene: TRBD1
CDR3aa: CASSAGTGDQPQHF
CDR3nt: TGTGCCAGCAGCGCCGGGACAGGGGATCAGCCCCAGCATTTT

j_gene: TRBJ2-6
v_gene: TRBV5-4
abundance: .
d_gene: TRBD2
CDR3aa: CASAKRESGANVLTF
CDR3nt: TGTGCCAGCGCAAAGCGGGAATCTGGGGCCAACGTCCTGACTTTC

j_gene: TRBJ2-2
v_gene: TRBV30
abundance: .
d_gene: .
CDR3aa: CAWKGKVETGELFF
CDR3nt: TGTGCCTGGAAGGGGAAAGTAGAAACCGGGGAGCTGTTTTTT

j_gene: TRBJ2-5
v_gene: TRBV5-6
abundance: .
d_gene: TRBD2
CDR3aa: CASSQGLAETQYF
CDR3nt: TGTGCCAGCAGCCAGGGACTAGCAGAGACCCAGTACTTC

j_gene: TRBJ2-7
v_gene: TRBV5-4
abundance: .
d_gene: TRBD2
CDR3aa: CASSSPGGASYEQYF
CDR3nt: TGTGCCAGCAGCTCACCCGGGGGGGCCTCCTACGAGCAGTACTTC

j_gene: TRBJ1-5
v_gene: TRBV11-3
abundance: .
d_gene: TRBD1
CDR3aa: CASSWDRGNQPQHF
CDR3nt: TGTGCCAGCAGCTGGGACAGGGGCAATCAGCCCCAGCATTTT

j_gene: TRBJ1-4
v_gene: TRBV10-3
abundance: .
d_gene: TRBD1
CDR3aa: CAISESIRGRRATNEKLFF
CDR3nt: TGTGCCATCAGTGAGTCAATCAGGGGGCGCCGGGCAACTAATGAAAAACTGTTTTTT

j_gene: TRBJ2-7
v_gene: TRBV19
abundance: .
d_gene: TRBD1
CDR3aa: CASSTSGTGSYEQYF
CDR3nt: TGTGCCAGTAGTACCTCCGGGACAGGCTCCTACGAGCAGTACTTC

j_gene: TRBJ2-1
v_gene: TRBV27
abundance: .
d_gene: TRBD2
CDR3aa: CASVGTSGMYEQFF
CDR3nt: TGTGCCAGCGTTGGGACTAGCGGGATGTATGAGCAGTTCTTC

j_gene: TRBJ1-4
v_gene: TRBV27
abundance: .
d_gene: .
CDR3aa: CASSRQDPSEKLFF
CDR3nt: TGTGCCAGCAGTCGACAGGACCCTTCTGAAAAACTGTTTTTT

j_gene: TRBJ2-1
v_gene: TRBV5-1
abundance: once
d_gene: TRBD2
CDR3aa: CASSLTSGSLNEQFF
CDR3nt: TGCGCCAGCAGCTTGACTAGCGGGAGTCTCAATGAGCAGTTCTTC

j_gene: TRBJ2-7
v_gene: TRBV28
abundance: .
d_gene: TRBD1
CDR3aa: CASTKGQGSNEQYF
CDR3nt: TGTGCCAGCACTAAGGGACAGGGTTCCAACGAGCAGTACTTC

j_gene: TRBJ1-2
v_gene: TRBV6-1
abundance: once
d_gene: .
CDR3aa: CAGRAGPEHNYGYTF
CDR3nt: TGTGCCGGCAGGGCAGGGCCGGAACATAACTATGGCTACACCTTC

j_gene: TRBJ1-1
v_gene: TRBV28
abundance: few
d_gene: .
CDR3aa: CASSFANMNTEAFF
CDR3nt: TGTGCCAGCAGTTTTGCCAACATGAACACTGAAGCTTTCTTT

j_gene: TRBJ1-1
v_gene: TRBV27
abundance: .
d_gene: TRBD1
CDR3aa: CATWDRGVTEAFF
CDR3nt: TGTGCCACCTGGGACAGGGGCGTCACTGAAGCTTTCTTT

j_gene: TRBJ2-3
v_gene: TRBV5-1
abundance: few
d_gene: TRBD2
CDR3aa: CASSLGTSGSRTDTQYF
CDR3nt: TGCGCCAGCAGCTTGGGGACTAGCGGGAGCCGCACAGATACGCAGTATTTT

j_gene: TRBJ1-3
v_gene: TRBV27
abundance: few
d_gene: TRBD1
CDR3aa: CASSPIGTGASGNTIYF
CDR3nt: TGTGCCAGCAGTCCCATCGGGACAGGGGCCTCTGGAAACACCATATATTTT

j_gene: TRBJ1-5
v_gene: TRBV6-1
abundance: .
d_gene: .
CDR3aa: CASNPTGSNQPQHF
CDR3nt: TGTGCCAGCAATCCGACTGGGAGCAATCAGCCCCAGCATTTT

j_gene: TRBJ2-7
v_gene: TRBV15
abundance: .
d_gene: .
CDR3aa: CATSTIGKTSGYEQYF
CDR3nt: TGTGCCACCAGTACGATCGGAAAAACTTCGGGGTACGAGCAGTACTTC

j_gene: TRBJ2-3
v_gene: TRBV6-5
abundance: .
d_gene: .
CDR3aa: CASRQSGLSTDTQYF
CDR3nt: TGTGCCAGCAGACAGTCTGGCCTTAGCACAGATACGCAGTATTTT

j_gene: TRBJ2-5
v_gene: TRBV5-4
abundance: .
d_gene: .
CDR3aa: CASSLSTDLTAETQYF
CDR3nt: TGTGCCAGCAGCCTCAGTACTGACTTGACGGCCGAGACCCAGTACTTC

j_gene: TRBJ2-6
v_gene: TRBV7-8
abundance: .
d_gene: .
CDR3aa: CASSLAPQGAGANVLTF
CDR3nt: TGTGCCAGCAGCTTAGCCCCCCAGGGTGCCGGGGCCAACGTCCTGACTTTC

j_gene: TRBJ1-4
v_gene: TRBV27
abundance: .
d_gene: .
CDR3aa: CASSFRGRSEKLFF
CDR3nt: TGTGCCAGCAGTTTCAGGGGCAGGAGTGAAAAACTGTTTTTT

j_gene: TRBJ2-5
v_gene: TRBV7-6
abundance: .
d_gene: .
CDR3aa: CASSLVGGRGRVLEGVQETQYF
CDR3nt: TGTGCCAGCAGCTTAGTAGGGGGGCGGGGGCGCGTTCTAGAGGGAGTCCAAGAGACCCAGTACTTC

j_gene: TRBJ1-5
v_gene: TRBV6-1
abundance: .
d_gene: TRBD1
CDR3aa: CASSPTGGIGEPQHF
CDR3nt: TGTGCCAGCAGCCCGACAGGGGGCATTGGAGAGCCCCAGCATTTT

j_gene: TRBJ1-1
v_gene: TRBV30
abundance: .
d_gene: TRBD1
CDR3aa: CAWSKTLRGLGTEAFF
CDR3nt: TGTGCCTGGAGTAAGACACTCAGGGGGCTTGGAACTGAAGCTTTCTTT

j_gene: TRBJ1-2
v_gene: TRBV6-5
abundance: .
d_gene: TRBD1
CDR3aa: CASSYLRTGGSYGYTF
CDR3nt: TGTGCCAGCAGTTACCTTCGGACAGGGGGCAGCTATGGCTACACCTTC

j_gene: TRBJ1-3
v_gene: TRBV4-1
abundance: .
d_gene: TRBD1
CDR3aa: CASSQGQGWNTIYF
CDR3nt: TGCGCCAGCAGCCAGGGACAGGGGTGGAACACCATATATTTT